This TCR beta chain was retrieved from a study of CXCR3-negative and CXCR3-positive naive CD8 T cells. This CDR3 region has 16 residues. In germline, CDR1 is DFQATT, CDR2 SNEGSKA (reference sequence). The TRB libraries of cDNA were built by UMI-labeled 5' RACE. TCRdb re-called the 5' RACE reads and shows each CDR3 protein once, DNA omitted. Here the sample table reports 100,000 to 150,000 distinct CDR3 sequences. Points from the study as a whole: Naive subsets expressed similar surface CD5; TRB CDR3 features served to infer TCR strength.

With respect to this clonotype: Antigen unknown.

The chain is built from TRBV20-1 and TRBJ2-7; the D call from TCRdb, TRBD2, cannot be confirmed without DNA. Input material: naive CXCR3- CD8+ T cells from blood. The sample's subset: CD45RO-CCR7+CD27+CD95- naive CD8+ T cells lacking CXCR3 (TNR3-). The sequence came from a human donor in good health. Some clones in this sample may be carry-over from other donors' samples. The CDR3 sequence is CSASLVDSQASYEQYF.